This T cell receptor (beta chain) was recovered during a study of blood T cell repertoires in COVID-19. The V segment lost 6 bases and the J segment 0 bases; nucleotides outside the gene matches: 4. There are 14 residues in the CDR3. Germline V gene data show CDR1 as ENHRY and CDR2 as SYGVKD. As processed by the authors: Scientists estimated how many nucleated cells there were by amplifying reference gene primers. Clones were sequenced by immunoSEQ multiplex PCR, and TCRdb holds only the in-frame ones, with some missing. V, J and clone size reflect that table, while D and trimming were determined from the DNA. The sample shows nearly 80,000 clones, roughly 85% of them seen only once.

Sample: peripheral blood. The rearrangement uses TRBV10-3 and TRBJ1-1; 7 bases agree with TRBD1. The TCR sequence derives from a woman in her 70s with acute or convalescent COVID-19. CDR3 bases: TGTGCCATCAGACCGGGACAGATGAACACTGAAGCTTTCTTT. As protein: CAIRPGQMNTEAFF.